The rows below give T cell receptor beta chains drawn from one sample of a study of cytomegalovirus exposure and HLA in healthy donors. The assay was immunoSEQ multiplex PCR, and TCRdb's table has in-frame clones only and misses some. The profile shows 100,000 to 150,000 clones, under 85% of them singletons. Sequences were obtained from PBMCs. Receptor source: a woman aged 45-59 years in good health and CMV-seropositive. Each CDR3 is given with its conserved first and last residue. The order of the fields is V gene, J gene, CDR3 protein.

V: TRBV30
J: TRBJ2-7
CDR3: CAWSDQIAGTSKTYEQYF

V: TRBV6-1
J: TRBJ1-1
CDR3: CASSGEGGVGKAFF

V: TRBV6-5
J: TRBJ2-7
CDR3: CASSSGQWVLFEQYF

V: TRBV27
J: TRBJ1-5
CDR3: CASSRRTGTPSNQPQHF

V: TRBV6-5
J: TRBJ2-5
CDR3: CASSYWPSGQETQYF

V: TRBV5-5
J: TRBJ1-5
CDR3: CASSFRGGQPQHF

V: TRBV7-2
J: TRBJ2-1
CDR3: CASSSPGSGDRNEQFF

V: TRBV4-2
J: TRBJ2-1
CDR3: CASSQDSAVSYNEQFF

V: TRBV19
J: TRBJ1-6
CDR3: CASTPTAYNSPLHF

V: TRBV27
J: TRBJ2-2
CDR3: CASSLVTGANTGELFF

V: TRBV7-8
J: TRBJ2-3
CDR3: CASSLRAGVWDTQYF

V: TRBV19
J: TRBJ2-5
CDR3: CASSREERTQYF

V: TRBV5-6
J: TRBJ2-2
CDR3: CASSLGTANTGELFF

V: TRBV18
J: TRBJ1-1
CDR3: CASSPARQGYTEAFF

V: TRBV7-9
J: TRBJ1-4
CDR3: CASSSPTGTNEKLFF

V: TRBV25-1
J: TRBJ2-4
CDR3: CASSEGGTKNIQYF

V: TRBV2
J: TRBJ2-2
CDR3: CASSEGGSNTGELFF

V: TRBV12-5
J: TRBJ1-4
CDR3: CASGLSGGEKLFF

V: TRBV5-5
J: TRBJ2-7
CDR3: CASSLTGTAYEQYF

V: TRBV4-3
J: TRBJ2-1
CDR3: CASSLEASYNEQFF

V: TRBV18
J: TRBJ2-7
CDR3: CASSPVLAGDEQYF

V: TRBV7-2
J: TRBJ2-1
CDR3: CASSYPETGGGDEQFF

V: TRBV9
J: TRBJ1-4
CDR3: CASSAGTGATNEKLFF

V: TRBV19
J: TRBJ1-5
CDR3: CASSSPGNQPQHF

V: TRBV5-8
J: TRBJ1-1
CDR3: CASTNEPGDRGTEAFF

V: TRBV9
J: TRBJ2-1
CDR3: CASSVGWGYEQFF

V: TRBV18
J: TRBJ2-7
CDR3: CASSLIPGTNSYEQYF

V: TRBV5-4
J: TRBJ2-1
CDR3: CASSLAGASGGNEQFF

V: TRBV30
J: TRBJ2-7
CDR3: CAWSAGTAFYEQYF

V: TRBV5-1
J: TRBJ1-1
CDR3: CASSLAGTGRGTEAFF

V: TRBV6-1
J: TRBJ1-1
CDR3: CASSEPPGSTEAFF

V: TRBV30
J: TRBJ2-7
CDR3: CAWSAGTGGYYEQYF

V: TRBV18
J: TRBJ1-1
CDR3: CASSPVQGSEAFF

V: TRBV5-1
J: TRBJ1-1
CDR3: CASSLDVTGGTEAFF

V: TRBV5-4
J: TRBJ1-2
CDR3: CASSPRRGLGGYTF

V: TRBV7-2
J: TRBJ2-7
CDR3: CASSQAGNTYEQYF

V: TRBV29-1
J: TRBJ2-3
CDR3: CSVETSGGPTDTQYF

V: TRBV6-5
J: TRBJ2-2
CDR3: CASSSGTGNTGELFF

V: TRBV2
J: TRBJ2-1
CDR3: CASSAASGRLGGSYNEQFF

V: TRBV2
J: TRBJ1-2
CDR3: CASSVETGVNYGYTF

V: TRBV15
J: TRBJ1-1
CDR3: CATSRDLKGAGTEAFF

V: TRBV5-6
J: TRBJ1-6
CDR3: CASTTTGQGSSPLHF

V: TRBV6-4
J: TRBJ1-1
CDR3: CASRGKRRRLNTEAFF

V: TRBV4-3
J: TRBJ2-7
CDR3: CASSQESGTHYEQYF

V: TRBV7-2
J: TRBJ1-2
CDR3: CASSFSGALSYGYTF

V: TRBV7-9
J: TRBJ2-7
CDR3: CASSLSLGHSQYF

V: TRBV15
J: TRBJ2-7
CDR3: CATSRERAGTYEQYF

V: TRBV29-1
J: TRBJ2-7
CDR3: CSVERGPYEQYF

V: TRBV6-6
J: TRBJ2-3
CDR3: CASTSAGGAGTDTQYF

V: TRBV7-9
J: TRBJ1-2
CDR3: CASSRQGDLQLYGYTF

V: TRBV5-5
J: TRBJ2-7
CDR3: CASSMVTGNYEQYF

V: TRBV5-4
J: TRBJ2-2
CDR3: CASSTGTGVTGELFF